This TCR beta chain was captured by sequencing in a study of blood T cell repertoires in COVID-19. Looking at the study overall: COVID-19 samples collected from the United States, Italy and Spain covered acute and convalescent phases. T cells, B-cell-depleted T cells, or PBMCs supplied cDNA or gDNA.

Authors' processing steps: Scientists estimated how many nucleated cells there were by amplifying reference gene primers. The assay was immunoSEQ multiplex PCR, and TCRdb's table has in-frame clones only and misses some. The V and J calls and clone size were taken over from that table, and D and trimming were inferred from the DNA. The top ten hold around 19% of the sample, which has fewer than 150,000 clones, 70% to 90% seen once. Trimming cost V 5 bases and J 2 bases; bases outside gene matches: 11. This CDR3 comprises 17 residues. Germline CDR1 SGHTA, CDR2 FQGTGA. The origin of this receptor is a woman between 50 and 59 years old who had recovered from COVID-19. Sequenced material: peripheral blood. This chain connects TRBV7-3 to TRBJ2-7; 11 bases agree with TRBD2. The CDR3, as DNA: TGTGCCAGCAGCCGGGGCGTAAATAGCGGGAGGGCCTACGAGCAGTACTTC. Translation gives CASSRGVNSGRAYEQYF.